The entry below describes one TCR beta chain. What it binds is not known. No conserved phenylalanine or tryptophan ends this CDR3, so it is likely a read error. The data stem from a study of monozygotic twins with cystic fibrosis. Study-wide findings and caveats: J usage was most co-twin-similar in 8 of 16 pairs, V in 13. No link emerged between shared CDR3 counts and age, concordance or severity.

Trimming shortened V by 5 bases and J by 1 base, and 14 bases separated the two germline ends. This CDR3 has 15 residues. The germline V gene has CDR1 MGHRA and CDR2 YSYEKL. Profiled with immunoSEQ multiplex PCR; TCRdb holds only in-frame clones, not every one. The sample carries 15,000 to 25,000 clones, roughly nine tenths recorded once. Input material: blood. The source of this sequence is a girl aged 2-10 years with cystic fibrosis. The chain uses TRBV4-1 and TRBJ1-1, with D hard to call. The CDR3 sequence is CASSSLLGSNTEAFL. CDR3 DNA: TGCGCCAGCAGCAGCCTGTTGGGGTCGAACACTGAAGCTTTCCTT.